This TCR beta chain was identified during a study of CD8+CD57+ T cells in acquired aplastic anemia. Study context: The DNA of sorted CD4+ and CD8+ cells averaged roughly 3.2 ug.

TCR beta VDJ combinations and CDR3 sequences were profiled from genomic DNA. In TCRdb, the reads were re-called with MiXCR into one record per CDR3 protein. The data hold about 180,000 distinct CDR3 sequences, with around 50% observed a single time. This clonotype came up a few times. Germline V gene sequence: CDR1 DFQATT, CDR2 SNEGSKA (reference sequence). Trimming removed 3 bases from V and 4 bases from J, with 10 bases in between. This CDR3 region has 12 residues. Patients selected for sequencing had displayed CD8+CD57+ cell expansion by flow cytometry. Among the patients, all had severe acquired aplastic anemia.

J is TRBJ2-7 and V is TRBV20-1, with D maybe TRBD1 (6 bases). The clonotype originates from a human donor with aplastic anemia. Specimen: sorted CD4+, CD8+, or CD8+CD57+ T cells (not recorded which) from PBMCs. The CDR3 spells CSASTGIYEQYF. CDR3 coding DNA: TGCAGTGCTAGCACAGGGATTTACGAGCAGTACTTC.